This T cell receptor (beta chain) comes out of a study of vaccination and CD4 T cells after COVID-19. Specified treatment: approximately 9-day PBMC culture with coronavirus spike peptide pools or control peptides (ViraFEST assay). CD4+ T cells that came from the unexposed donor were collected before the COVID-19 pandemic (2011-2018). Four cold-coronavirus spikes and SARS-CoV-2 S/N were the probes applied, cells permitting, to CD4+ T cells from unexposed donors. CDR3 length: 15 amino acids. V was shortened by 2 bases and J by 2 bases, with 12 bases between the two germline ends. The germline gives CDR1 SEHNR, CDR2 FQNEAQ (reference sequence). Scientists ran DNA taken from cultured CD4+ T cells through the Oncomine TCR Beta short-read assay for sequencing. TCRdb analysed the PCR reads with MiXCR anew, one entry per CDR3 protein. There are 8,500 to 10,000 distinct CDR3 sequences in the sample; around 59% occur only once, and less than 30% lies in the top ten.

This clonotype has only a few counts. What it binds is not known. The V call is TRBV7-9, the J call TRBJ2-5; D is perhaps TRBD1 (6 bases). The sequence came from a human donor in good health. Sequencing used CD4+ T cells from blood, cultured in vitro. The CDR3 protein is CASSLSPTGQETQYF. CDR3 DNA: TGTGCCAGCAGCTTATCTCCGACAGGACAAGAGACCCAGTACTTC.